This T cell receptor beta chain emerged from a study of CD8+CD57+ T cells in acquired aplastic anemia. CD8+CD57+ cell expansion had been shown by flow cytometry in patients chosen for sequencing. CDR3 length equals 15 residues. V gave up 0 bases and J gave up 2 bases, with 10 bases separating them. Germline CDR1 MGHRA, CDR2 YSYEKL. The use of genomic DNA as template underpinned the TCR beta VDJ and CDR3 profiling. TCRdb ran MiXCR on the reads and lists one entry per CDR3 protein. The sample has about 470,000 distinct CDR3 sequences; around 33% are singletons. The chain is built from TRBV4-1 and TRBJ1-2, with unresolved D. The receptor comes from a human donor with aplastic anemia. Sample: sorted CD4+, CD8+, or CD8+CD57+ T cells (not recorded which) from PBMCs. The CDR3 nucleotides read TGCGCCAGCAGCCAAGAAGGCGCTGCGAACTATGGCTACACCTTC. This translates into CASSQEGAANYGYTF.